This T cell receptor (beta chain) was captured by sequencing in a study of cytomegalovirus exposure and HLA in healthy donors. Study results and limitations: There were 160 or so TCR beta chains listed as cytomegalovirus-associated.

A remark on this clone: The antigen remains undetermined.

Primers: 60 Vbeta forward and 13 Jbeta reverse. Generated by immunoSEQ multiplex PCR, the TCRdb table keeps only in-frame clones and is missing some. The listing contains about 64,000 clones. The sequencing input was PBMCs. The TCR was taken from a woman aged 18-35 years in good health and CMV-seronegative.

For the CDR3, the DNA is TGTGCCATCAGTGAGGGAGAGAACAGGGGGGCCACTGAAGCTTTCTTT. Amino acids: CAISEGENRGATEAFF. The genes are TRBV10-3 and TRBJ1-1; 8 bases map to TRBD1. The CDR3 has 16 residues. Per the germline V gene, CDR1 is ENHRY and CDR2 is SYGVKD. J was trimmed by 4 bases and V by 2 bases; bases with no gene match: 9.